This T cell receptor (beta chain) originates from a study of blood T cells in healthy people across ages. Through a sample-barcoded 5' primer and a J-beta primer mix, a second PCR was run for roughly 7 to 12 cycles. TCRdb independently ran MiXCR on the 5' RACE reads; one entry per CDR3 protein. The table shows under 700,000 distinct CDR3 sequences, with approximately 25% occurring only once. The CDR3 contains 14 residues. Germline V gene data show CDR1 as MDHEN and CDR2 as SYDVKM. Of note for this clonotype: The junction and the germline gene differ at one end; a read error may be behind it.

The same data also contributed to another study, on T cells of mothers and their children. As that report states: The authors added sample barcodes and 2-4 random nucleotides using the M1S primer of the second PCR.

The source material was blood. The TCR comes from a boy aged 5-17 years in good health. The chain recombines TRBV28 with TRBJ2-7; a possible D gene is TRBD1 (7 bases). The CDR3 loop is CAISGGPGGYEQYF. The CDR3 nucleotides read TGTGCCATCAGTGGAGGGCCAGGGGGCTACGAGCAGTACTTC. Full variable domain (outside the CDR3, taken from reference TRBV28 and TRBJ2-7): DVKVTQSSRYLVKRTGEKVFLECVQDMDHENMFWYRQDPGLGLRLIYFSYDVKMKEKGDIPEGYSVSREKKERFSLILESASTNQTSMYLCAISGGPGGYEQYFGPGTRLTVT.